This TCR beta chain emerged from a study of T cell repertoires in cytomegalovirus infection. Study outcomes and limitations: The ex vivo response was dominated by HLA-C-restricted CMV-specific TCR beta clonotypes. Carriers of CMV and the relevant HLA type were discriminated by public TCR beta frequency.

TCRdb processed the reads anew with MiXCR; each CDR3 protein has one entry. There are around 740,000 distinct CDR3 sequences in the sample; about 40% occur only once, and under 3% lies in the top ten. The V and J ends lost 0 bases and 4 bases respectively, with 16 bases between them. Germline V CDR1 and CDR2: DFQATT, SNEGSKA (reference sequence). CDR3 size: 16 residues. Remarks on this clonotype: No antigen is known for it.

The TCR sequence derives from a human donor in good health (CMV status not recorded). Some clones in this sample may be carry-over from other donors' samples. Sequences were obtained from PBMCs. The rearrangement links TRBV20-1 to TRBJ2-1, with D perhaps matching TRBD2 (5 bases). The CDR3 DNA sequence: TGCAGTGCTAGAGAAATTGCCGGGAACTTATACAATGAGCAGTTCTTC. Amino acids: CSAREIAGNLYNEQFF.